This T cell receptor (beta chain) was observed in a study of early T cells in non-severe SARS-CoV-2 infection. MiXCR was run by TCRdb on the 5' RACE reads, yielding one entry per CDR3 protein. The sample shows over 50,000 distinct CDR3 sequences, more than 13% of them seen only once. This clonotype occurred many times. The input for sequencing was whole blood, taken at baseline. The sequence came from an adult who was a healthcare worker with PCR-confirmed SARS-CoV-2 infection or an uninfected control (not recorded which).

In DNA form, the CDR3 reads TGCAGTGCTAGATTTCCGGGGGTCACTGAAGCTTTCTTT. Translated: CSARFPGVTEAFF. The chain is built from TRBV20-1 and TRBJ1-1; weak D call: TRBD1 (5 bases). The germline V gene has CDR1 DFQATT and CDR2 SNEGSKA (reference sequence). V lost 2 bases and J 4 bases, leaving 11 bases between the germline ends. The CDR3 totals 13 residues.